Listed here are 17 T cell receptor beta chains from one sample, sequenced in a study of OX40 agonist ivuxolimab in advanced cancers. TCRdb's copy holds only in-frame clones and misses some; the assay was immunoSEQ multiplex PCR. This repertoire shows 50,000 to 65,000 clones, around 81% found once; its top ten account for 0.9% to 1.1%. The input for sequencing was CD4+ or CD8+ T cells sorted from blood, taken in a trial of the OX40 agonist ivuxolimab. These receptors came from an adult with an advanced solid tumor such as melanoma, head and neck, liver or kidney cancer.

The DNA for the CDR3 is TGTGCCAGCAGCTTGGCTGGGAGGGTGTGGAATGAGCAGTTCTTC. Protein product: CASSLAGRVWNEQFF. This chain uses TRBV5-4 with TRBJ2-1, with TRBD2 matching over 7 bases. The CDR3 totals 15 residues. CDR1 SGHNT and CDR2 YYREEE come from the germline V gene (reference sequence). J lost 7 bases, V lost 0 bases, and 7 bases had no gene match.

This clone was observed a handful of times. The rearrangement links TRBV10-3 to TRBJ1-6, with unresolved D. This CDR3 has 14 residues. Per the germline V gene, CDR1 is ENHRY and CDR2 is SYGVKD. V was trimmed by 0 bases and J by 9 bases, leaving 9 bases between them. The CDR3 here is CAISESVTFSPLHF. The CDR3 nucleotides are TGTGCCATCAGTGAGTCAGTGACTTTTTCACCCCTCCACTTT.

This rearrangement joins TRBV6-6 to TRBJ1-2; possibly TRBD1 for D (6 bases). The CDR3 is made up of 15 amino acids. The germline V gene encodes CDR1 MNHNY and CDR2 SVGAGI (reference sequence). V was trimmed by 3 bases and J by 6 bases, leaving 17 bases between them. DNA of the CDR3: TGTGCCAGCAGTTATGAGACAGGAGGTTGGGATGGCTACACCTTC. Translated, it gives CASSYETGGWDGYTF.

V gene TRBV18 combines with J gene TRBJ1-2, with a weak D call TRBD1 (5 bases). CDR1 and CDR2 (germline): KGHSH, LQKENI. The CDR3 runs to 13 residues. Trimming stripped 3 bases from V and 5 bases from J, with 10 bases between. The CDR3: CASSPSGTYGYTF. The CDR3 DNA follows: TGTGCCAGCTCACCGAGTGGGACGTATGGCTACACCTTC. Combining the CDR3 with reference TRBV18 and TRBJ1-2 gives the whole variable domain NAGVMQNPRHLVRRRGQEARLRCSPMKGHSHVYWYRQLPEEGLKFMVYLQKENIIDESGMPKERFSAEFPKEGPSILRIQQVVRGDSAAYFCASSPSGTYGYTFGSGTRLTVV.

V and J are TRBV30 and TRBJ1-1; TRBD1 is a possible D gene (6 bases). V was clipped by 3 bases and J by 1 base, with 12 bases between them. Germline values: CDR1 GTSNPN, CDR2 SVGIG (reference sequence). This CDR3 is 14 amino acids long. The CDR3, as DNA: TGTGCCTGGAGAGGGGGGATGGGGAACACTGAAGCTTTCTTT. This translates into CAWRGGMGNTEAFF.

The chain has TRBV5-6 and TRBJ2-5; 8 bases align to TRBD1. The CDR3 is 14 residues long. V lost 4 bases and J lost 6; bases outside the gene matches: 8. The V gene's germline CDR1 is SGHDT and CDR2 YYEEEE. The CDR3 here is CASSPDRVVQTQYF. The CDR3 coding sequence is TGTGCCAGCAGCCCGGACAGGGTCGTTCAGACCCAGTACTTC.

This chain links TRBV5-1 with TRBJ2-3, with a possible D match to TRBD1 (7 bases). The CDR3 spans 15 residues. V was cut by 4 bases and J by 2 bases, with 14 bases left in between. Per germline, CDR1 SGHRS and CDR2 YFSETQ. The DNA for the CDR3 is TGCGCCAGCAGCGCGGGACAGACCCACACAGATACGCAGTATTTT. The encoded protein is CASSAGQTHTDTQYF.

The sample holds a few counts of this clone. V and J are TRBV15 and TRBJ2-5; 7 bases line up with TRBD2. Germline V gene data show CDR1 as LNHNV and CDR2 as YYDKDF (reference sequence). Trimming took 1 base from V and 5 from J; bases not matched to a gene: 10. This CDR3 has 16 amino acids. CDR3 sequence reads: CATSRGRGGALETQYF. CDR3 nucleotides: TGTGCCACCAGCAGAGGAAGGGGAGGGGCGTTGGAGACCCAGTACTTC.

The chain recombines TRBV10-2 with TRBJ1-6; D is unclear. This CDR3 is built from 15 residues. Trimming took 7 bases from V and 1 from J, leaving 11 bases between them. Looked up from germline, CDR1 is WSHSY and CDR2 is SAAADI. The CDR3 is CASTARSSYNSPLHF. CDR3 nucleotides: TGCGCCAGCACTGCCAGGTCGTCCTATAATTCACCCCTCCACTTT.

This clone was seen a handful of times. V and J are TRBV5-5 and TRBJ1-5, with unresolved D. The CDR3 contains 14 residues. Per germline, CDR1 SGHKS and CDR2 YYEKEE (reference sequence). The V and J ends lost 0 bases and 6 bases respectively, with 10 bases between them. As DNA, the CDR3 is TGTGCCAGCAGCTTGGCGGCCGGCGGTCAGCCCCAGCATTTT. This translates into CASSLAAGGQPQHF.

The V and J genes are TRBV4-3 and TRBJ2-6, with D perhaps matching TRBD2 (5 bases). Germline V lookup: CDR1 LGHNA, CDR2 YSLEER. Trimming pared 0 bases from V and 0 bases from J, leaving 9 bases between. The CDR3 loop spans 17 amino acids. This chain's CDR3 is CASSQEKRASGANVLTF. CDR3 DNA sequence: TGCGCCAGCAGCCAAGAAAAGAGGGCCTCTGGGGCCAACGTCCTGACTTTC.

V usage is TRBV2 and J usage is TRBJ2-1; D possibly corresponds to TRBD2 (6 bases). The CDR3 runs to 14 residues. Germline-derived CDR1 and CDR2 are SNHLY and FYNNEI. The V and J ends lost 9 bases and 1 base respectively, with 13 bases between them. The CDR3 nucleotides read TGTGCCAGTACGGGGGACGGTTCCTACAATGAGCAGTTCTTC. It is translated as CASTGDGSYNEQFF.

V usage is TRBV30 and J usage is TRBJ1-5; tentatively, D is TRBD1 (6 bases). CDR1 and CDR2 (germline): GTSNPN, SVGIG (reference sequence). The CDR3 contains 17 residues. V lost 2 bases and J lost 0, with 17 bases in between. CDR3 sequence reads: CAWSPGAMVYSNQPQHF. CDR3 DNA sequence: TGTGCCTGGAGTCCAGGGGCCATGGTTTATAGCAATCAGCCCCAGCATTTT.

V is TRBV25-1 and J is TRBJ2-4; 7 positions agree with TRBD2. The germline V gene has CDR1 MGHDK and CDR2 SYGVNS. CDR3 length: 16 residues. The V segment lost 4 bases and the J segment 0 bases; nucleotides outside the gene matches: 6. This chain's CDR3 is CASSGGGTVAKNIQYF. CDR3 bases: TGTGCCAGCAGTGGGGGGGGGACGGTAGCCAAAAACATTCAGTACTTC.

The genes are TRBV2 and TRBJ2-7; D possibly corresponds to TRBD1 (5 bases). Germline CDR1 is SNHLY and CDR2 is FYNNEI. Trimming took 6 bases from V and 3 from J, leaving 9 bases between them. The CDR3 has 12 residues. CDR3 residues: CASSLDSYEQYF. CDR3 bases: TGTGCCAGCAGCCTAGACAGCTACGAGCAGTACTTC. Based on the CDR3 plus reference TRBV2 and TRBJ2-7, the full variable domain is EPEVTQTPSHQVTQMGQEVILRCVPISNHLYFYWYRQILGQKVEFLVSFYNNEISEKSEIFDDQFSVERPDGSNFTLKIRSTKLEDSAMYFCASSLDSYEQYFGPGTRLTVT.

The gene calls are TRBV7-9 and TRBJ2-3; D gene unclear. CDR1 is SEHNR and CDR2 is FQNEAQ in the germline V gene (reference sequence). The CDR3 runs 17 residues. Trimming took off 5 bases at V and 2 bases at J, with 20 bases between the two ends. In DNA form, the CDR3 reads TGTGCCAGCAGCCCGTTCCCCCGACCCGTTTCCACAGATACGCAGTATTTT. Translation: CASSPFPRPVSTDTQYF.

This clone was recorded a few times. CDR3 protein: CASREGSNNEQFF. DNA of the CDR3: TGTGCCAGCAGAGAAGGATCCAACAATGAGCAGTTCTTC. The chain employs TRBV7-8 and TRBJ2-1; no definite D call. V was pared by 6 bases and J by 5 bases, with 11 bases between. CDR3 length: 13 amino acids. Per the germline V gene, CDR1 is SGHVS and CDR2 is FQNEAQ.